Listed here are 9 T cell receptor beta chains from one sample, sequenced in a study of TIL therapy for anti-PD-1-resistant metastatic lung cancer. Time point denoted: pre-treatment sample, taken before nivolumab and TIL therapy. Sequencing used immunoSEQ v3. The assay was immunoSEQ multiplex PCR, and TCRdb's table has in-frame clones only and misses some. The sample carries about 43,000 clones, about 80% recorded once. Specimen: blood, collected at baseline. These receptors were collected from a man between 65 and 79 years old with non-small cell lung cancer.

The V call is TRBV4-1, the J call TRBJ2-1; no clear D gene. This CDR3 is 16 amino acids long. Germline V gene sequence: CDR1 MGHRA, CDR2 YSYEKL. Trimming took off 2 bases at V and 0 bases at J, with 11 bases between the two ends. CDR3: CASSQSEASSYNEQFF. For the CDR3, the DNA is TGCGCCAGCAGCCAATCAGAAGCGAGCTCCTACAATGAGCAGTTCTTC.

This chain joins TRBV11-3 and TRBJ2-6; D is unresolved. Germline V gene data show CDR1 as SGHNT and CDR2 as YENEEA. CDR3 size: 16 residues. V was pared by 5 bases and J by 4 bases, with 15 bases between. CDR3 amino acids: CASSRPSGSGANVLTF. Written as DNA, the CDR3 is TGTGCCAGCAGCCGCCCCTCGGGTTCAGGGGCCAACGTCCTGACTTTC.

This chain uses TRBV27 with TRBJ2-1; D gene unclear. Trimming shortened V by 1 base and J by 4 bases, and 8 bases separated the two germline ends. Germline CDR1 MNHEY, CDR2 SMNVEV (reference sequence). This CDR3 comprises 14 residues. CDR3 sequence reads: CASSLLQRYNEQFF. The CDR3 DNA is TGTGCCAGCAGTTTATTACAGAGATACAATGAGCAGTTCTTC.

The CDR3 DNA is TGTGCCAGCAGCACCGGGATGGCGGGCGAGCAGTACTTC. As protein: CASSTGMAGEQYF. V is TRBV5-6 and J is TRBJ2-7, with D possibly TRBD2 on 5 matching bases. V dropped 4 bases and J dropped 6 bases, with 14 bases sitting between them. Looked up from germline, CDR1 is SGHDT and CDR2 is YYEEEE. This CDR3 comprises 13 residues. The full variable domain, rest sourced from reference TRBV5-6 and TRBJ2-7, is DAGVTQSPTHLIKTRGQQVTLRCSPKSGHDTVSWYQQALGQGPQFIFQYYEEEERQRGNFPDRFSGHQFPNYSSELNVNALLLGDSALYLCASSTGMAGEQYFGPGTRLTVT.

The chain employs TRBV7-2 and TRBJ1-4; 9 bases match TRBD1. The germline V gene encodes CDR1 SGHTA and CDR2 FQGNSA. The V gene end was trimmed by 2 bases and the J gene end by 5 bases; junction bases not matched to a gene: 6. The CDR3 runs to 16 residues. The CDR3 loop is CASSLPGQGKNEKLFF. The CDR3 bases are TGTGCCAGCAGCTTACCCGGACAGGGGAAAAATGAAAAACTGTTTTTT.

CDR3 sequence (DNA): TGTGCCAGCAGCTTAGAGGGGCGGCTAGCGACGCGGGAGACCCAGTACTTC. The encoded protein is CASSLEGRLATRETQYF. The chain combines TRBV7-2 with TRBJ2-5, with D possibly matching TRBD2 (6 bases). V was trimmed by 1 base and J by 5 bases, leaving 20 bases between them. Germline CDR1 is SGHTA and CDR2 is FQGNSA. This CDR3 is built from 17 residues.

This chain joins TRBV20-1 and TRBJ2-7; D is possibly TRBD2 (5 bases). The CDR3 runs 11 residues. Trimming cost V 6 bases and J 6 bases, with 12 bases left between them. Germline CDR1 is DFQATT and CDR2 is SNEGSKA (reference sequence). DNA for the CDR3: TGCAGTGCGAGAAAGCGGCCCGAGCAGTACTTC. Its translation is CSARKRPEQYF.

This rearrangement joins TRBV2 to TRBJ2-7, with D maybe TRBD1 (5 bases). The CDR3 has 13 amino acids. V was shortened by 6 bases and J by 0 bases, with 9 bases between the two germline ends. Looked up from germline, CDR1 is SNHLY and CDR2 is FYNNEI. CDR3 bases: TGTGCCAGCAGGCTCAGGGACTCCTACGAGCAGTACTTC. This sequence encodes CASRLRDSYEQYF.

This clone has a single count. The J gene is TRBJ1-2, the V gene TRBV27; D not certain. This CDR3 comprises 15 residues. Germline V gene sequence: CDR1 MNHEY, CDR2 SMNVEV (reference sequence). Trimming stripped 0 bases from V and 0 bases from J, with 8 bases between. The CDR3 loop is CASSLSPRTNYGYTF. CDR3 DNA sequence: TGTGCCAGCAGTTTATCACCTCGAACTAACTATGGCTACACCTTC.